This T cell receptor beta chain appears in the sequencing data of a study of cytomegalovirus exposure and HLA in healthy donors. Study as a whole: There were 100 million to 130 million unique TCR beta sequences, drawn from about 180 million T cells, in an earlier analysis.

Study results and limitations: V- and J-gene trimming in TCR beta was tied to a missense DCLRE1C variant by an analysis performed later. Reportedly, HLA-A and HLA-B alleles of most subjects were accurately predicted from TCR beta.

The CDR3 has 15 residues. The V gene lost 0 bases and the J gene lost 7 bases, with 13 bases spanning the gap. The V gene's germline CDR1 is ENHRY and CDR2 SYGVKD. About this clone itself: Antigen unknown.

Researchers ran the PCR with 60 Vbeta and 13 Jbeta primers. Sequencing was performed with immunoSEQ multiplex PCR; in TCRdb, only in-frame clones are kept and a portion is missing. The repertoire holds approximately 160,000 clones, 80% seen once, with about 7% in the top ten. The sample was PBMCs. The rearrangement uses TRBV10-3 and TRBJ1-5, with TRBD1 as a possible D gene (6 bases). The receptor comes from a man aged 30 to 39 in good health and CMV-seropositive. The CDR3 DNA reads as TGTGCCATCAGTGAGTCGCGGGGGCAGCGACAGCCCCAGCATTTT. It encodes CAISESRGQRQPQHF.